The 26 T cell receptor beta chains below were found in one sample sequenced in a study of T cells after posttransplantation cyclophosphamide. TCRdb's copy holds only in-frame clones and misses some; the assay was immunoSEQ multiplex PCR. The table has about 43,000 clones, 80% to 95% seen once. Busulfan-fludarabine conditioning, marrow transplant, and cyclophosphamide on days +3 and +4 were administered. The specimen comprised PBMCs, sampled about 62 days after allogeneic stem cell transplant with posttransplant cyclophosphamide. These TCRs come from a male patient aged 60 to 75 who received an allogeneic stem cell transplant from a related donor and was CMV-positive. A share of the T cells may be of graft donor origin.

The chain is built from TRBV15 and TRBJ1-6, with TRBD1 matching over 9 bases. CDR1 and CDR2 (germline): LNHNV, YYDKDF (reference sequence). The V gene end was trimmed by 5 bases and the J gene end by 6 bases; junction bases not matched to a gene: 5. CDR3 length: 15 residues. CDR3 nucleotide sequence: TGTGCCACCAGCCCTCGGACAGGGGCTAATTCACCCCTCCACTTT. Its translation is CATSPRTGANSPLHF.

The V gene is TRBV7-8, the J gene TRBJ2-7, with TRBD1 matching 7 bases. The germline gives CDR1 SGHVS, CDR2 FQNEAQ. The CDR3 runs 13 residues. J was trimmed by 2 bases and V by 5 bases; bases with no gene match: 3. The CDR3 region is CASSRDRAYEQYF. CDR3 in DNA: TGTGCCAGCAGCCGTGACAGGGCCTACGAGCAGTACTTC.

J is TRBJ2-1 and V is TRBV2, with D maybe TRBD2 (6 bases). The CDR3 is 14 amino acids. Germline V gene lookup returns CDR1 SNHLY and CDR2 FYNNEI. Trimming took 6 bases from V and 5 from J, leaving 14 bases between them. The chain's CDR3 is CASSVYGGDNEQFF. The CDR3 region has the DNA TGTGCCAGCAGCGTTTACGGGGGAGACAATGAGCAGTTCTTC.

The CDR3: CASSRGTGDQPQHF. CDR3 DNA: TGTGCCAGCAGTCGCGGGACAGGAGATCAGCCCCAGCATTTT. J is TRBJ1-5 and V is TRBV27; 8 positions match TRBD1. After removal of 5 bases from V and 5 bases from J, the junction contained 5 bases not matched to a gene. The CDR3 has 14 amino acids. The germline gives CDR1 MNHEY, CDR2 SMNVEV (reference sequence).

CDR3: CASSSGTGRNTGELFF. The CDR3 DNA is TGTGCCAGCAGCTCTGGGACAGGGAGGAACACCGGGGAGCTGTTTTTT. V gene TRBV7-7 combines with J gene TRBJ2-2; 9 bases map to TRBD1. The V and J ends lost 4 bases and 1 base, in that order; junction bases with no gene match: 4. This CDR3 has 16 amino acids. Germline-derived CDR1 and CDR2 are SSHAT and FNYEAQ (reference sequence).

The chain carries TRBV7-6 and TRBJ2-3, with 10 bases fitting TRBD2. CDR3 length: 16 amino acids. The junction had 6 bases not matched to a gene; V was cut back by 1 base and J by 5 bases. Germline V gives CDR1 SGHVS, CDR2 FNYEAQ. Written as DNA, the CDR3 is TGTGCCAGCAGCTTAGAGAGCGGGGGGGCTGGAGATACGCAGTATTTT. It is translated as CASSLESGGAGDTQYF.

The chain combines TRBV7-6 with TRBJ2-2; no firm D call. V shed 5 bases and J shed 1 base, with 8 bases lying between them. Germline V lookup: CDR1 SGHVS, CDR2 FNYEAQ. The CDR3 runs to 14 residues. CDR3 amino acids: CASSRPQNTGELFF. DNA for the CDR3: TGTGCCAGCAGCCGCCCACAGAACACCGGGGAGCTGTTTTTT.

This chain links TRBV9 with TRBJ2-5; 13 bases are a match to TRBD2. CDR1 SGDLS and CDR2 YYNGEE come from the germline V gene. The J segment lost 3 bases and the V segment lost 3 bases, leaving 8 bases of the junction unmatched. This CDR3 comprises 17 residues. CDR3 DNA sequence: TGTGCCAGCAGCGCTCGGACTAGCGGGGGAAGCAAAGAGACCCAGTACTTC. This translates into CASSARTSGGSKETQYF.

This sequence joins TRBV7-8 and TRBJ2-1; 7 nucleotides align to TRBD2. The CDR3 loop spans 19 amino acids. CDR1 is SGHVS and CDR2 is FQNEAQ in the germline V gene. The trim removed 0 bases at V and 4 bases at J, leaving 15 bases unmatched. CDR3 sequence reads: CASSLAPSGLRLVYNEQFF. The CDR3 DNA follows: TGTGCCAGCAGCTTAGCCCCTAGCGGCCTAAGACTCGTATACAATGAGCAGTTCTTC.

This chain links TRBV6-1 with TRBJ2-3; 7 nucleotides agree with TRBD1. The CDR3 extends over 16 amino acids. The germline CDR1 and CDR2 sequences are MNHNS and SASEGT. J gave up 0 bases and V 4 bases, and 7 bases lay outside the gene matches. The CDR3 loop is CASSGWTGSSTDTQYF. The CDR3 DNA sequence: TGTGCCAGCAGTGGCTGGACAGGATCTAGCACAGATACGCAGTATTTT.

The V call is TRBV18, the J call TRBJ2-7, with TRBD1 matching over 7 bases. Germline V CDR1 and CDR2: KGHSH, LQKENI. V was pared by 6 bases and J by 2 bases, with 10 bases of the junction left unmatched. The CDR3 runs 15 residues. The CDR3 nucleotides are TGTGCCAGCTCCACTGGGACAGCGAAAACCTACGAGCAGTACTTC. Protein sequence: CASSTGTAKTYEQYF. Combining the CDR3 with reference TRBV18 and TRBJ2-7 gives the whole variable domain NAGVMQNPRHLVRRRGQEARLRCSPMKGHSHVYWYRQLPEEGLKFMVYLQKENIIDESGMPKERFSAEFPKEGPSILRIQQVVRGDSAAYFCASSTGTAKTYEQYFGPGTRLTVT.

This chain links TRBV5-1 with TRBJ1-2; 7 nucleotides align to TRBD1. The CDR3 contains 17 residues. Trimming removed 4 bases from V and 4 bases from J; junction bases left unmatched: 16. Germline CDR1 and CDR2: SGHRS and YFSETQ. This CDR3 is CASSTDRASVLSYGYTF. The DNA of the CDR3 is TGCGCCAGCAGCACCGACAGGGCGTCTGTTTTGTCCTATGGCTACACCTTC.

This clone has only one observation. The rearrangement links TRBV7-2 to TRBJ2-7, with 11 bases that match TRBD2. Trimming removed 4 bases from V and 1 base from J; junction bases left unmatched: 6. The CDR3 covers 16 residues. Germline V gene sequence: CDR1 SGHTA, CDR2 FQGNSA. CDR3: CASSSSGTSGSYEQYF. The CDR3 DNA is TGTGCCAGCAGCTCGTCCGGGACTAGCGGATCCTACGAGCAGTACTTC. Combining the CDR3 with reference TRBV7-2 and TRBJ2-7 gives the whole variable domain GAGVSQSPSNKVTEKGKDVELRCDPISGHTALYWYRQSLGQGLEFLIYFQGNSAPDKSGLPSDRFSAERTGGSVSTLTIQRTQQEDSAVYLCASSSSGTSGSYEQYFGPGTRLTVT.

The chain uses TRBV5-4 and TRBJ2-5; 7 bases are a match to TRBD2. TRBJ2-7 matches the DNA end more closely, so the J call is doubtful. CDR1 SGHNT and CDR2 YYREEE come from the germline V gene (reference sequence). This CDR3 has 13 amino acids. CDR3 DNA: TGTGCCACGCAGCGCAGCGGGGATTACGAGCAGTACTTC. Its translation: CATQRSGDYEQYF.

V usage is TRBV30 and J usage is TRBJ1-2; weak D call: TRBD1 (6 bases). Germline V gives CDR1 GTSNPN, CDR2 SVGIG (reference sequence). The CDR3 extends over 15 amino acids. V lost 1 base to trimming and J lost 4 bases, with 16 bases between them. CDR3 in amino acids: CAWSEEKGVVYGYTF. The CDR3 nucleotides are TGTGCCTGGAGTGAAGAAAAGGGGGTAGTCTATGGCTACACCTTC.

The genes are TRBV7-9 and TRBJ2-7; 7 positions match TRBD1. Germline loops: CDR1 SEHNR, CDR2 FQNEAQ (reference sequence). The CDR3 is made up of 14 amino acids. V shed 5 bases, J shed 3 bases, and the junction held 7 bases outside the gene matches. The CDR3 reads CASSPTGDHYEQYF. Here the CDR3 DNA reads TGTGCCAGCAGCCCTACAGGGGACCACTACGAGCAGTACTTC.

This chain joins TRBV4-1 and TRBJ2-1, with D possibly TRBD2 on 7 matching bases. The V gene's germline CDR1 is MGHRA and CDR2 YSYEKL. The V end was cut by 3 bases, the J end by 4 bases, with 13 bases between. The CDR3 contains 15 residues. The CDR3 is CASSQGGARYNEQFF. The CDR3 nucleotides are TGCGCCAGCAGCCAGGGGGGGGCCCGGTACAATGAGCAGTTCTTC.

This sequence joins TRBV9 and TRBJ2-1, with 8 bases matching TRBD2. CDR1 is SGDLS and CDR2 is YYNGEE in the germline V gene. This CDR3 spans 15 amino acids. V lost 6 bases to trimming and J lost 3 bases; unmatched junction nucleotides: 8. Here the CDR3 reads CASTNSGGDYNEQFF. The CDR3 DNA is TGTGCCAGCACCAACTCGGGGGGGGACTACAATGAGCAGTTCTTC. The full variable domain, completed using reference TRBV9 and TRBJ2-1, is DSGVTQTPKHLITATGQRVTLRCSPRSGDLSVYWYQQSLDQGLQFLIQYYNGEERAKGNILERFSAQQFPDLHSELNLSSLELGDSALYFCASTNSGGDYNEQFFGPGTRLTVL.

This chain joins TRBV10-1 and TRBJ2-3; possibly TRBD2 for D (5 bases). The CDR3 is made up of 13 amino acids. The V gene's germline CDR1 is WNHNN and CDR2 SYGVQD (reference sequence). Trimming shortened V by 4 bases and J by 2 bases, and 7 bases separated the two germline ends. For the CDR3, the DNA is TGCGCCAGCAGTGTAGACTACACAGATACGCAGTATTTT. It encodes CASSVDYTDTQYF.

The rearrangement links TRBV5-6 to TRBJ1-2; D gene ambiguous. This CDR3 has 13 amino acids. V was cut by 2 bases and J by 3 bases, with 8 bases left in between. Germline V CDR1 and CDR2: SGHDT, YYEEEE. This chain's CDR3 is CASSFDTDYGYTF. The CDR3 DNA reads as TGTGCCAGCAGCTTTGACACCGACTATGGCTACACCTTC.

The J gene is TRBJ1-6, the V gene TRBV5-6, with 8 bases identical to TRBD1. The CDR3 totals 14 residues. CDR1 and CDR2 (germline): SGHDT, YYEEEE. The J segment lost 10 bases and the V segment lost 4 bases, leaving 7 bases of the junction unmatched. CDR3 coding DNA: TGTGCCAGCAGCCAAACAGGGGGAGGATCACCCCTCCACTTT. Translated: CASSQTGGGSPLHF.

V usage is TRBV6-5 and J usage is TRBJ2-7; 11 bases are shared with TRBD1. Looked up from germline, CDR1 is MNHEY and CDR2 is SVGAGI. Trimming removed 2 bases from V and 6 bases from J; junction bases left unmatched: 9. This CDR3 has 16 residues. Written as DNA, the CDR3 is TGTGCCAGCAGTTACGCTTACCCGGGACAGGGGGGCGAGCAGTACTTC. Its translation: CASSYAYPGQGGEQYF.

The chain uses TRBV30 and TRBJ2-4; the match to TRBD1 covers 10 bases. Germline V CDR1 and CDR2: GTSNPN, SVGIG (reference sequence). J was trimmed by 4 bases and V by 3 bases; bases with no gene match: 12. This CDR3 has 17 residues. The CDR3, as DNA: TGTGCCTGGAGCTACCTAGGGACAGGGGATTGGAAAAACATTCAGTACTTC. This sequence encodes CAWSYLGTGDWKNIQYF. Full variable domain (missing parts from reference TRBV30 and TRBJ2-4): SQTIHQWPATLVQPVGSPLSLECTVEGTSNPNLYWYRQAAGRGLQLLFYSVGIGQISSEVPQNLSASRPQDRQFILSSKKLLLSDSGFYLCAWSYLGTGDWKNIQYFGAGTRLSVL.

A few counts support this clone. V gene TRBV6-1 combines with J gene TRBJ2-6; TRBD1 agrees at 8 bases. Per the germline V gene, CDR1 is MNHNS and CDR2 is SASEGT. V dropped 3 bases and J dropped 0; count of bases not matched to a gene: 1. The CDR3 contains 16 residues. The CDR3 spells CASSDTGGSGANVLTF. The CDR3 DNA is TGTGCCAGCAGTGATACAGGGGGCTCTGGGGCCAACGTCCTGACTTTC.

This clone was recorded only once. The chain combines TRBV5-1 with TRBJ1-4, with 7 bases that match TRBD1. The V gene's germline CDR1 is SGHRS and CDR2 YFSETQ. This CDR3 has 16 residues. Losses at the gene ends were 3 bases for V and 3 bases for J; bases not matched to a gene: 8. CDR3 region: CASSSILGGPNEKLFF. CDR3 sequence (DNA): TGCGCCAGCAGCTCCATATTAGGGGGCCCTAATGAAAAACTGTTTTTT.

The chain links TRBV2 to TRBJ1-5; D ambiguous. Trimming took 10 bases from V and 7 from J, leaving 17 bases between them. CDR3 length equals 13 residues. CDR1 SNHLY and CDR2 FYNNEI come from the germline V gene. This CDR3 reads CATSGGPNQPQHF. CDR3 in DNA: TGTGCCACCTCGGGAGGGCCCAACCAGCCCCAGCATTTT.